These T cell receptor beta chains were read from a single sample in a study of patients and donors after allogeneic stem cell transplantation. TCRdb reprocessed the RT-PCR reads with MiXCR, giving one entry per CDR3 protein. Of 400,000 to 500,000 distinct CDR3 sequences listed, 16% are singletons. Sequencing was performed on blood, either unsorted or a sorted T cell fraction (not recorded which). These receptors were taken from a human donor who was either an allogeneic HSCT recipient or a stem cell or donor lymphocyte infusion donor (not recorded which). It is not recorded whose cells these are; they may come from a transplant donor. CDR3s include the opening cysteine and the closing phenylalanine or tryptophan. The order of the fields is V gene, clone size, J gene, D gene, CDR3 DNA, CDR3 protein. A D gene is named only where the DNA matches it firmly. Clone size is given for some rows only: seen once, a few or many times, or a class if the clone is expanded.

V: TRBV12-3/TRBV12-4
size: many
J: TRBJ2-4
D: NA
DNA: TGTGCCAGCAGTTTTCTAGCCAAAAACATTCAGTACTTC
CDR3: CASSFLAKNIQYF

V: TRBV29-1
size: NA
J: TRBJ1-4
D: TRBD1
DNA: TGCAGCGTTGGACAGGGGGGGGAAAAACTGTTTTTT
CDR3: CSVGQGGEKLFF

V: TRBV15
size: NA
J: TRBJ2-1
D: TRBD1
DNA: TGTGCCACCAGCAGAGGGGTTACAGGGGCGAAGAATGAGCAGTTCTTC
CDR3: CATSRGVTGAKNEQFF

V: TRBV2
size: NA
J: TRBJ1-6
D: TRBD1
DNA: TGTGCCAGCAGTAAGAGGGGACAGGGCGTTAATTCACCCCTCCACTTT
CDR3: CASSKRGQGVNSPLHF

V: TRBV20-1
size: NA
J: TRBJ1-6
D: NA
DNA: TGCAGTGCTAGCGTCGGAAACTTCCTCAAGAGCTATAATTCACCCCTCCACTTT
CDR3: CSASVGNFLKSYNSPLHF

V: TRBV7-9
size: NA
J: TRBJ2-7
D: NA
DNA: TGTGCCAGCAGCGGAGGGACATTCTACGAGCAGTACTTC
CDR3: CASSGGTFYEQYF

V: TRBV7-2
size: few
J: TRBJ1-5
D: NA
DNA: TGTGCCAGCAGCGACAACAGGGAGGAGTCCAATCAGCCCCAGCATTTT
CDR3: CASSDNREESNQPQHF

V: TRBV18
size: NA
J: TRBJ1-1
D: NA
DNA: TGTGCCAGCTCACAAAAACGGGCCCCCGGGCGGAACACTGAAGCTTTCTTT
CDR3: CASSQKRAPGRNTEAFF

V: TRBV24-1
size: NA
J: TRBJ1-1
D: NA
DNA: TGTGCCACCAGTGATGGTACAACTGAAGCTTTCTTT
CDR3: CATSDGTTEAFF

V: TRBV6-2/TRBV6-3
size: few
J: TRBJ2-7
D: TRBD1
DNA: TGTGCCAGCAGTTACACGGGACAGTCGGAGCAGTACTTC
CDR3: CASSYTGQSEQYF

V: TRBV9
size: NA
J: TRBJ2-1
D: TRBD2
DNA: TGTGCCAGCAGCGAAGGACTAGCGGGGGGTAATGAGCAGTTCTTC
CDR3: CASSEGLAGGNEQFF

V: TRBV27
size: NA
J: TRBJ2-3
D: NA
DNA: TGTGCCAGCAGTCCTTCAAATCTGCGTGCCACGCAGTATTTT
CDR3: CASSPSNLRATQYF

V: TRBV9
size: few
J: TRBJ2-3
D: TRBD2
DNA: TGTGCCAGCAGCTGGTTAGCGGGGGGCGTCACAGATACGCAGTATTTT
CDR3: CASSWLAGGVTDTQYF

V: TRBV5-1
size: NA
J: TRBJ1-3
D: NA
DNA: TGCGCCAGCAGCCTCTCATCGACAGGCGTCTCTGGAAACACCATATATTTT
CDR3: CASSLSSTGVSGNTIYF

V: TRBV5-6
size: few
J: TRBJ2-4
D: TRBD2
DNA: TGTGCCAGCAGCTTGGCCGGGAGGGCCAAAAACATTCAGTACTTC
CDR3: CASSLAGRAKNIQYF

V: TRBV6-5
size: few
J: TRBJ2-7
D: NA
DNA: TGTGCCAGCAGTTACTCAAGACAGCTTTTGACCTACGAGCAGTACTTC
CDR3: CASSYSRQLLTYEQYF

V: TRBV20-1
size: few
J: TRBJ2-7
D: NA
DNA: TGCAGTGCTAGATGGGGGGGGCCGCACGAGCAGTACTTC
CDR3: CSARWGGPHEQYF

V: TRBV20-1
size: few
J: TRBJ1-6
D: NA
DNA: TGCAGTGCTAGAGAACAGAGGGGAAGGTCACCCCTCCACTTT
CDR3: CSAREQRGRSPLHF

V: TRBV4-2
size: few
J: TRBJ2-2
D: NA
DNA: TGTGCCAGCAGCCAAGATCTGAGGTGGGCAAGCACCGGGGAGCTGTTTTTT
CDR3: CASSQDLRWASTGELFF

V: TRBV20-1
size: NA
J: TRBJ2-1
D: NA
DNA: TGCAGTGCTAGAGGGGTGAGCTCCTACAATGAGCAGTTCTTC
CDR3: CSARGVSSYNEQFF

V: TRBV12-3/TRBV12-4
size: few
J: TRBJ1-6
D: NA
DNA: TGTGCCAGCAGTTTAAAGAATTCACCCCTCCACTTT
CDR3: CASSLKNSPLHF

V: TRBV18
size: NA
J: TRBJ2-5
D: TRBD2
DNA: TGTGCCAGCTCACCATGGGTCGGGACTAGAGCTCTGGAGACCCAGTACTTC
CDR3: CASSPWVGTRALETQYF

V: TRBV3-1
size: NA
J: TRBJ2-7
D: NA
DNA: TGTGCCAGCAGCCCAACCGGGACGGCCGCCTACGAGCAGTACTTC
CDR3: CASSPTGTAAYEQYF

V: TRBV7-8
size: NA
J: TRBJ2-3
D: NA
DNA: TGTGCCAGCAGCTTAGTTAAGGGGCAACTCACAGATACGCAGTATTTT
CDR3: CASSLVKGQLTDTQYF

V: TRBV20-1
size: many
J: TRBJ2-1
D: NA
DNA: TGCAGTGCTAGTGTAAGGGCTAGCCTTTACAATGAGCAGTTCTTC
CDR3: CSASVRASLYNEQFF

V: TRBV3-1
size: few
J: TRBJ2-1
D: NA
DNA: TGTGCCAGCAGCCACGGGGTCCTACCGAGCTCCTACAATGAGCAGTTCTTC
CDR3: CASSHGVLPSSYNEQFF

V: TRBV7-2
size: few
J: TRBJ2-7
D: TRBD1
DNA: TGTGCCAGCAGCTTATTTGCAGGGGGCTACGAGCAGTACTTC
CDR3: CASSLFAGGYEQYF

V: TRBV5-8
size: few
J: TRBJ1-5
D: NA
DNA: TGTGCCAGCAGCTTGCAGTTGGGCAGATCCAATCAGCCCCAGCATTTT
CDR3: CASSLQLGRSNQPQHF

V: TRBV7-9
size: NA
J: TRBJ1-6
D: TRBD1
DNA: TGTGCCAGCAGCATTAGTCCGGGACAGCTTGATTCACCCCTCCACTTT
CDR3: CASSISPGQLDSPLHF

V: TRBV4-2
size: few
J: TRBJ2-5
D: NA
DNA: TGTGCCAGCAGCCAGGAGTACCAAGAGACCCAGTACTTC
CDR3: CASSQEYQETQYF

V: TRBV10-3
size: few
J: TRBJ1-2
D: NA
DNA: TGTGCCATCAGTGAGTCGGGGCAGAAGAACTATGGCTACACCTTC
CDR3: CAISESGQKNYGYTF